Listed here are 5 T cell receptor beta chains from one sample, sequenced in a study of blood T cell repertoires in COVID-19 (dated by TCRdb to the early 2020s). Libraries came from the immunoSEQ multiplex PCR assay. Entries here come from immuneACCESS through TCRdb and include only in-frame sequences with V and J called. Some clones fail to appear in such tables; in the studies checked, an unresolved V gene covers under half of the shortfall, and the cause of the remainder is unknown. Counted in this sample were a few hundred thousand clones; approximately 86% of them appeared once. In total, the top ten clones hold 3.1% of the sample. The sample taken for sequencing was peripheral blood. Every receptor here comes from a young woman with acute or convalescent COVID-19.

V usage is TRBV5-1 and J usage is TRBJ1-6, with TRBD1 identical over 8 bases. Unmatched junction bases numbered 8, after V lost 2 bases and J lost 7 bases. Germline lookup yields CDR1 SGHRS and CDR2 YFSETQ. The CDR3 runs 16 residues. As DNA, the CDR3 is TGCGCCAGCAGCTTCGGACAGGGCTTGGGGAATTCACCCCTCCACTTT. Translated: CASSFGQGLGNSPLHF. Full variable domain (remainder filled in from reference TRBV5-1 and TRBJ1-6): KAGVTQTPRYLIKTRGQQVTLSCSPISGHRSVSWYQQTPGQGLQFLFEYFSETQRNKGNFPGRFSGRQFSNSRSEMNVSTLELGDSALYLCASSFGQGLGNSPLHFGNGTRLTVT.

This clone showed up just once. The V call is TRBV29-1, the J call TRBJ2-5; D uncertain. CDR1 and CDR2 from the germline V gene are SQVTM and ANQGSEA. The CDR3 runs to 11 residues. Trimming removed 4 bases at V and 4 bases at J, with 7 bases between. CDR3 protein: CSVVLRETQYF. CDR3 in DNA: TGCAGCGTTGTATTGCGAGAGACCCAGTACTTC.

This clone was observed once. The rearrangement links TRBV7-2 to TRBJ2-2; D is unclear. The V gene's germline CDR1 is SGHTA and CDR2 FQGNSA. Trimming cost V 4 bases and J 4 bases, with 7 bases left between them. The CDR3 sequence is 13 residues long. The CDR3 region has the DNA TGTGCCAGCAGCTCCGTTTCCACCGGGGAGCTGTTTTTT. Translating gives CASSSVSTGELFF.

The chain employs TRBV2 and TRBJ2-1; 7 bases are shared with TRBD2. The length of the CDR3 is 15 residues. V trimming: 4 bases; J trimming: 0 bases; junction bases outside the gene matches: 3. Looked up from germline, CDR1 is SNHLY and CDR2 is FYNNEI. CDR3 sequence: CASSGGGSSYNEQFF. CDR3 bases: TGTGCCAGCAGTGGGGGGGGGAGCTCCTACAATGAGCAGTTCTTC.

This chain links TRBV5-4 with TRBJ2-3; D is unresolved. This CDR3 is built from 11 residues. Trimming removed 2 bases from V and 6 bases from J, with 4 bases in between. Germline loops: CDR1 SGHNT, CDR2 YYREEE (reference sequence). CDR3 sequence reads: CASSFLDTQYF. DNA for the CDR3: TGTGCCAGCAGCTTTCTTGATACGCAGTATTTT.